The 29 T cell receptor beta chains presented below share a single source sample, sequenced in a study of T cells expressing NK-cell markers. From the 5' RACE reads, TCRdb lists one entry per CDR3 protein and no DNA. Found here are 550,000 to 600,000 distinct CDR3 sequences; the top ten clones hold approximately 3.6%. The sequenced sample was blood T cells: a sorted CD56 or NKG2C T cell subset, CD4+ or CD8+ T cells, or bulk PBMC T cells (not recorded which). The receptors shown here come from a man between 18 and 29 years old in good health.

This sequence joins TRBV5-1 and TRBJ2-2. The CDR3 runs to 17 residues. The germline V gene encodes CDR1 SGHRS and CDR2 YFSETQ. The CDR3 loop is CASSLPATKMNTGELFF.

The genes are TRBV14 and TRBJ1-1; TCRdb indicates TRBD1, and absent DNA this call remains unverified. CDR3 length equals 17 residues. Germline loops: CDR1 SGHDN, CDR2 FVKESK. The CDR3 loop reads CASSRPGRQNGDTEAFF.

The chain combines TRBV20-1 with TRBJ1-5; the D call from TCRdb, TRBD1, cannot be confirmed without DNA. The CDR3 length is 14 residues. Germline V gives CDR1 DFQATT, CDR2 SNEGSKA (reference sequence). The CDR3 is CSAHRGVLDQPQHF.

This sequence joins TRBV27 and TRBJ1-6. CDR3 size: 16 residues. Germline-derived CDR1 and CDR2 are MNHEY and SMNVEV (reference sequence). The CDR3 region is CASSLSGAGGNSPLHF.

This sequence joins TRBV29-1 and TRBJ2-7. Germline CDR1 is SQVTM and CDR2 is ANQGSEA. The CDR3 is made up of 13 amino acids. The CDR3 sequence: CSIKAGDSYEQYF.

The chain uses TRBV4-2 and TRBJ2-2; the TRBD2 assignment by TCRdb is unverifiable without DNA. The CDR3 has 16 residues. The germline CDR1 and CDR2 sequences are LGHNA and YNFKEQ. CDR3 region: CASSRASGENTGELFF.

This chain's CDR3 is CSVVIGGQNTGELFF. The V gene is TRBV29-1, the J gene TRBJ2-2; the D call of TRBD1 rests on TCRdb alone, since no DNA is present to check it. The CDR3 has 15 residues. Germline V gene sequence: CDR1 SQVTM, CDR2 ANQGSEA.

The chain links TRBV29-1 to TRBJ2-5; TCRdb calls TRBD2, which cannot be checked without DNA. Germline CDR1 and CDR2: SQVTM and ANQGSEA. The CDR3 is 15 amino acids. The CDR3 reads CSGSPLAGGQETQYF.

The CDR3 is CASSLEGFDYGYTF. This chain connects TRBV12-3 or TRBV12-4 to TRBJ1-2. This CDR3 contains 14 residues.

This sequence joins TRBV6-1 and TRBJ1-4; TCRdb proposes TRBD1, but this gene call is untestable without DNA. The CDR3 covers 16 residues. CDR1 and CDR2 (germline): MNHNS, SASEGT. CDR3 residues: CASSEARTVTNEKLFF.

The CDR3 sequence is CASSFGRGQGDQPQHF. The chain joins TRBV5-6 to TRBJ1-5; no DNA is available, so the TRBD1 call from TCRdb remains unchecked. This CDR3 is 16 amino acids long. CDR1 is SGHDT, CDR2 YYEEEE, per germline.

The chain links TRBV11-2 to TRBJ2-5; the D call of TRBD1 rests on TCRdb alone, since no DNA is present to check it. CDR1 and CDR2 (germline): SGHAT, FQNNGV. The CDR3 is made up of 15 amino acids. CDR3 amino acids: CASSLARQVQETQYF.

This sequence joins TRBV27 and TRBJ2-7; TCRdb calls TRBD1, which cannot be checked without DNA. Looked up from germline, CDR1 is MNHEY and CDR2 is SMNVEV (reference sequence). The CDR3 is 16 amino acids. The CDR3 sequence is CASSPPPGGKTYEQYF.

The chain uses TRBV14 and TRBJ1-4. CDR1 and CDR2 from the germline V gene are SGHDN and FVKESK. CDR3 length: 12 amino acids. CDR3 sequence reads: CASSQGHVKLFF.

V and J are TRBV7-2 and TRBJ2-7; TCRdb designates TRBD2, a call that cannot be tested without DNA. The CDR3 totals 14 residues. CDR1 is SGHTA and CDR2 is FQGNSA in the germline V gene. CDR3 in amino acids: CASSLGGTSAEQYF.

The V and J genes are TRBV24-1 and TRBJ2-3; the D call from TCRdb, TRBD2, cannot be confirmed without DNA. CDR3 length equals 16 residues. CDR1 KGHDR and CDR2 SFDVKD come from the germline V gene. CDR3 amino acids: CATSDRGTPILDTQYF.

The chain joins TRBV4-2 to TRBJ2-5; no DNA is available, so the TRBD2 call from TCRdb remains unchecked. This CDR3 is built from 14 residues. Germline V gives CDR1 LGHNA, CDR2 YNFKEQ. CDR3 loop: CASSQVPEGETQYF.

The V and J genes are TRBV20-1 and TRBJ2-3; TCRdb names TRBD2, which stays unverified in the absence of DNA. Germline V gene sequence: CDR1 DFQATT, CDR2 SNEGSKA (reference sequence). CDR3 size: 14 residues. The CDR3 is CSTPRLARTDTQYF.

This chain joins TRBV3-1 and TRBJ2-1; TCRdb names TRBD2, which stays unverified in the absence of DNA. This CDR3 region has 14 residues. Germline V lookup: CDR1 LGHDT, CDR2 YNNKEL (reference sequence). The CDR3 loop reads CASRKTSGRDEQFF.

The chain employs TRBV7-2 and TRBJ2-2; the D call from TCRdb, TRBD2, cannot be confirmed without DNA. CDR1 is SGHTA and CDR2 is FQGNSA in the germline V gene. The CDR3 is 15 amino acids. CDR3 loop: CASSTRLAGTGELFF.

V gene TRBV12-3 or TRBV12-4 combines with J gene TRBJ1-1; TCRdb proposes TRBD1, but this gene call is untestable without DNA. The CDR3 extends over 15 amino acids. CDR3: CASSRTARLNTEAFF.

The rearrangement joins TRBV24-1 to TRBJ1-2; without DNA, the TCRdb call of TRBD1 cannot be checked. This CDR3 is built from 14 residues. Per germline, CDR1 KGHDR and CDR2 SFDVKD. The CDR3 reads CATSEETVPYGYTF.

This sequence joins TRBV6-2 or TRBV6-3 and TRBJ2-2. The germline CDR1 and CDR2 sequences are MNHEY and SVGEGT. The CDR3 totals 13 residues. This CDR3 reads CASSYLKSGELFF.

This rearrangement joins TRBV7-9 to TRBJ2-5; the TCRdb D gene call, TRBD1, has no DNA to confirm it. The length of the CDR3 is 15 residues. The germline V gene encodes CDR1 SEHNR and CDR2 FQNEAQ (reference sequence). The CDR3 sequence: CASSLATGFRETQYF.

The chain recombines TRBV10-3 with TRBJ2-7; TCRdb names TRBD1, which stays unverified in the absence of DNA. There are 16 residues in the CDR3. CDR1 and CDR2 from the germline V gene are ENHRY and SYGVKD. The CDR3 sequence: CAISPNTGTEDYEQYF.

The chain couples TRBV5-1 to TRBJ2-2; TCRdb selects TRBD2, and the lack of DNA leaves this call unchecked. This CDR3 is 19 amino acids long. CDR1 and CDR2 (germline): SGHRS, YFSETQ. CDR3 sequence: CASSFLLAGELRNTGELFF.

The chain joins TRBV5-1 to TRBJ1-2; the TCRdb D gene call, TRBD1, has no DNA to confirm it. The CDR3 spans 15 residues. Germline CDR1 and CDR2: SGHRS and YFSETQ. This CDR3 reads CASSPLLDSWSGYTF.

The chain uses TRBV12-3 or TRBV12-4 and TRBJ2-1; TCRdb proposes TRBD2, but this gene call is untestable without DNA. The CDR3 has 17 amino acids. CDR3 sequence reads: CARETSGRESSYNEQFF.

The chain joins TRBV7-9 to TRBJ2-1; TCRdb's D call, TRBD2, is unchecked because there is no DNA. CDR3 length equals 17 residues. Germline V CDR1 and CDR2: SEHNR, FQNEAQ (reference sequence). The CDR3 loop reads CASSLGTSDYSYNEQFF. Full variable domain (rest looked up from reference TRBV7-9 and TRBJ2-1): DTGVSQNPRHKITKRGQNVTFRCDPISEHNRLYWYRQTLGQGPEFLTYFQNEAQLEKSRLLSDRFSAERPKGSFSTLEIQRTEQGDSAMYLCASSLGTSDYSYNEQFFGPGTRLTVL.